This TCR beta chain was obtained from a study of blood T cells in healthy people across ages. Study-wide findings and caveats: Long-lived donors had more naive CD4+ cells and higher diversity than aged donors.

Ten milliliters was the volume of peripheral blood drawn from each donor. Primed by a sample-barcoded 5' primer and a J-beta primer mix, a second PCR proceeded for roughly 7 to 11 cycles. Any given sample supplied a minimum of 3 million CDR3-containing paired-end reads. TCRdb fed the 5' RACE reads into MiXCR, producing one record per CDR3 protein. The data show about 1 million distinct CDR3 sequences, less than 50% seen once. Germline CDR1 is SGDLS and CDR2 is YYNGEE. Trimming took 2 bases from V and 5 from J, leaving 19 bases between them. The CDR3 runs 16 residues. Turning to this clonotype: The antigen is not known.

The source of this sequence is a woman aged 60-70 years in good health. The J gene is TRBJ1-2, the V gene TRBV9, with a possible D match to TRBD1 (6 bases). Material for sequencing was blood. The CDR3 nucleotides are TGTGCCAGCAGCGTCGAGGGAACAGGGAATACTTATGGCTACACCTTC. This translates into CASSVEGTGNTYGYTF.